A selection of T cell receptor beta chains follows, all from one sample in a study of blood T cell repertoires in COVID-19. Here immunoSEQ multiplex PCR was the method, and the copy in TCRdb shows in-frame clones only, minus some. The table has roughly 53,000 clones, less than 85% seen once. The sample taken for sequencing was peripheral blood. These receptors all come from a man aged 65 to 85 with active COVID-19. The CDR3 runs from the conserved cysteine through the conserved F or W.

J gene | CDR3 length | V gene | CDR3 protein
TRBJ2-7 | 13 | TRBV5-5 | CASSLVGGGEQYF
TRBJ1-2 | 13 | TRBV29-1 | CSVESPDWYGYTF
TRBJ2-2 | 16 | TRBV4-1 | CASSQEGTGWTGELFF
TRBJ1-2 | 14 | TRBV6-5 | CASVTGGANYGYTF
TRBJ2-1 | 14 | TRBV6-6 | CASSLDRERNEQFF
TRBJ2-7 | 14 | TRBV7-2 | CASSPPRRADEQYF
TRBJ1-2 | 16 | TRBV9 | CASSAAGAGANYGYTF
TRBJ1-1 | 12 | TRBV7-3 | CASSPSDSKAFF
TRBJ1-2 | 15 | TRBV18 | CASSQTGGAEYGYTF
TRBJ1-2 | 16 | TRBV30 | CAWSASGQGPNYGYTF
TRBJ1-1 | 15 | TRBV25-1 | CASSGEGQENTEAFF
TRBJ1-2 | 17 | TRBV4-1 | CASSQDNLAGKDYGYTF
TRBJ2-5 | 16 | TRBV4-2 | CASSQSADRGPETQYF
TRBJ1-5 | 13 | TRBV10-2 | CASSARGGQPQHF
TRBJ2-5 | 16 | TRBV6-2/TRBV6-3 | CASSTGLAGLQETQYF
TRBJ2-5 | 14 | TRBV7-2 | CASSSEGRAQTQYF
TRBJ2-3 | 14 | TRBV7-2 | CASNLRGDTDTQYF
TRBJ2-1 | 18 | TRBV19 | CASSIKPPGAASYNEQFF
TRBJ2-3 | 16 | TRBV5-1 | CASSLELAQGADTQYF
TRBJ2-5 | 14 | TRBV7-2 | CASSYLLEGETQYF
TRBJ1-1 | 15 | TRBV5-1 | CASSTRQGQNTEAFF
TRBJ2-3 | 12 | TRBV18 | CASSQGGDTQYF
TRBJ2-1 | 18 | TRBV6-2/TRBV6-3 | CASSPFVLRDRVTNEQFF
TRBJ2-7 | 12 | TRBV11-2 | CASSYRYYEQYF
TRBJ2-5 | 16 | TRBV5-1 | CASSLGMGTAQETQYF
TRBJ2-7 | 14 | TRBV3-1/TRBV3-2 | CACSREGAAYEQYF
TRBJ2-5 | 12 | TRBV7-8 | CASSMVQETQYF
TRBJ1-2 | 13 | TRBV5-6 | CASSLTGSYGYTF
TRBJ1-6 | 15 | TRBV28 | CASSLRQGYNSPLHF
TRBJ2-2 | 15 | TRBV3-1/TRBV3-2 | CARVTSGSKTGELFF
TRBJ1-1 | 14 | TRBV6-5 | CASSYAGGITEAFF
TRBJ1-5 | 18 | TRBV19 | CASSIDYRDMVSNQPQHF
TRBJ2-5 | 17 | TRBV5-5 | CASSFGTGTGVQETQYF
TRBJ2-3 | 15 | TRBV9 | CASSVSGMVSDTQYF
TRBJ1-4 | 16 | TRBV15 | CATSRGQAPLNEKLFF
TRBJ2-2 | 15 | TRBV5-1 | CASSLEAGAPGELFF
TRBJ2-2 | 13 | TRBV6-8 | CARVTPNTGELFF
TRBJ2-2 | 16 | TRBV19 | CASTRRLAGNTGELFF
TRBJ2-7 | 12 | TRBV30 | CAWSTGMGEQYF
TRBJ2-7 | 12 | TRBV29-1 | CSVRTGGHEQYF
TRBJ2-1 | 20 | TRBV27 | CASSLTRTSGRKGSYNEQFF
TRBJ2-1 | 16 | TRBV7-2 | CASSLSLAGGANEQFF
TRBJ2-1 | 15 | TRBV5-1 | CASRIGLAGNNEQFF
TRBJ2-1 | 11 | TRBV20-1 | CRGDGHNEQFF
TRBJ2-1 | 16 | TRBV18 | CASSPEGASSYNEQFF
TRBJ2-2 | 15 | TRBV19 | CASSILAEETGELFF
TRBJ2-3 | 16 | TRBV4-3 | CASSPRTSGSTDTQYF
TRBJ2-2 | 13 | TRBV11-2 | CASSPPDTGELFF
TRBJ2-1 | 16 | TRBV19 | CASSVGGLAGMTEQFF
TRBJ2-6 | 15 | TRBV6-4 | CASSDSYSGANVLTF
TRBJ2-7 | 15 | TRBV7-2 | CASSLGGTSAYEQYF
TRBJ2-7 | 14 | TRBV5-6 | CASMTGRDTYEQYF
TRBJ2-1 | 17 | TRBV6-4 | CASSDSWTVSSYNEQFF